This TCR beta chain appears in the sequencing data of a study of glioma-infiltrating T cells (dated by TCRdb to about 2016). As for the study more broadly: Sequencing of TCR alpha- and beta-chain repertoires was performed on glioma tissue, on non-neoplastic brain tissue, and on matched peripheral blood mononuclear cells. The paired cohort was made up of three low-grade glioma patients, 8 or 9 primary glioblastoma patients and three non-glioma patients who contributed non-neoplastic brain tissue. To measure divergence between tissue and blood T-cell populations, each tissue-infiltrating repertoire was compared with the peripheral blood repertoire of the same patient. On the study overall, not on this receptor specifically: VJ-independent divergence between tissue and blood was below expectation in non-neoplastic patients but above expectation in all gliomas, especially low-grade gliomas. Group comparisons rested on small numbers: three non-neoplastic, three low-grade glioma and roughly eight glioblastoma patients. Only a very small number of CDR3 sequences turned up in both tissue and blood, a result put down to high CDR3 diversity combined with limited sampling.

The trim is 11 bases for V and 2 bases for J, with a gap of 15 bases between the germline ends. The CDR3 runs 14 amino acids, cysteine and phenylalanine included. Just CDR3 DNA is preserved here, 42 bases in frame from base 1. In the germline V gene (reference sequence), CDR1 corresponds to LGHDT and CDR2 to YNNKEL. TCR alpha and beta CDR3 regions were amplified with the iRepertoire nested amplicon-rescue multiplex PCR (arm-PCR) platform from RNA. The input for one-step reverse transcription and amplification was roughly 85-400 ng of tissue mRNA or PBMC total RNA. Following bead purification, Illumina adapters were added by a secondary multiplex PCR, and the libraries were gel-purified between 200 and 400 bp. Demultiplexing relied on internal 6-nucleotide barcodes carried by the libraries. Libraries were sequenced on an Illumina MiSeq with 2x220 or 2x250 nucleotide paired-end reads. Turning to the authors' computational methods: FLASH 1.2.11 was used to merge paired reads, and BWA-MEM then aligned the reads to the GRCh37 human genome before TRA and TRB reads were extracted. An IMGT-derived reference of cassette sequences and CDR3 motifs, with pseudogenes included, was used for V and J assignment. Three-frame translation of reads was performed, and productive CDR3s were defined as those with a C...FGXG motif and no stop codons. Clonotypes were defined as unique combinations of V-J cassette pair and CDR3 amino acid sequence. Filtering of reads was based on Hamming distance, with the threshold set by the sequence error rate of each sample in mapped regions. The public reads were reprocessed in TCRdb via fastp at Q25 and MiXCR, keeping in-frame beta chains. Rows matching on CDR3 protein sequence are summarized as one entry with the most common DNA and genes. None of the V and J calls come from the authors' own analysis; TCRdb made them. This sample lists tens of thousands of distinct CDR3 sequences; around 23% were detected once. The ten largest clones represent about 6.7% of the sample.

Comment on this clonotype: Its antigen target is currently unknown. Nothing much larger sits one base from this clone, and base qualities are not available.

The chain is assembled from TRBV3-1 and TRBJ2-2; the D segment cannot be called with confidence. The clonotype was recovered from a human donor with low-grade glioma or glioblastoma, undergoing nonglioma brain surgery, or in good health (not recorded which). The sample consisted of glioma tissue, nonneoplastic brain tissue, or PBMCs (not recorded which). The DNA sequence follows: TGTGCCTCAACACTTATCCTCAACACCGGGGAGCTGTTTTTT. The resulting protein is CASTLILNTGELFF. The reference TRBV3-1 and TRBJ2-2 proteins fill in what lies around the CDR3, so the full variable domain reads DTAVSQTPKYLVTQMGNDKSIKCEQNLGHDTMYWYKQDSKKFLKIMFSYNNKELIINETVPNRFSPKSPDKAHLNLHINSLELGDSAVYFCASTLILNTGELFFGEGSRLTVL.